A single sample is the source of the 18 T cell receptor beta chains below, sequenced in a study of metastatic and nonmetastatic thyroid tumors. TCRdb re-processed the PCR reads through MiXCR. The repertoire has about 7,100 clones, over 30% of them found once; the top ten carry about two fifths. Thyroid surgery was preceded by no treatment in any patient. Sequencing was done on a sample of adjacent normal tissue. These TCRs come from a female donor with papillary thyroid cancer or a benign thyroid nodule (not recorded which). Some clones in this sample may be carry-over from other donors' samples.

J is TRBJ2-2 and V is TRBV5-1; D call uncertain. V dropped 4 bases and J dropped 1 base, with 5 bases sitting between them. The CDR3 is made up of 13 amino acids. CDR1 and CDR2 from the germline V gene are SGHRS and YFSETQ. The CDR3 is CASSPQNTGELFF. As DNA, the CDR3 is TGCGCCAGCAGCCCCCAGAACACCGGGGAGCTGTTTTTT.

This clone has more than one count but fewer than ten. The chain joins TRBV6-1 to TRBJ1-1, with D unclear. The CDR3 spans 14 residues. The V end lost 8 bases, the J end lost 3 bases, and 16 bases lay between the germline ends. Germline V gene sequence: CDR1 MNHNS, CDR2 SASEGT. The CDR3 here is CASGSQVADTEAFF. The CDR3 nucleotides are TGTGCCAGCGGCTCGCAGGTGGCTGACACTGAAGCTTTCTTT.

The rearrangement uses TRBV2 and TRBJ2-1, with D hard to call. The CDR3 contains 17 residues. Germline V gene data show CDR1 as SNHLY and CDR2 as FYNNEI. The V and J ends lost 3 bases and 6 bases respectively, with 21 bases between them. Here the CDR3 DNA reads TGTGCCAGCAGTGACCCCCTTTCGGACGGTCCCCTCAATGAGCAGTTCTTC. Amino acids: CASSDPLSDGPLNEQFF.

The chain is built from TRBV6-9 and TRBJ1-2; perhaps TRBD1 as D (5 bases). The CDR3 totals 12 residues. V was cut by 4 bases and J by 8 bases, with 11 bases left in between. From germline, CDR1 is MNHGY and CDR2 SVAAGI. The chain's CDR3 is CASSWVGGGYTF. CDR3 nucleotides: TGTGCCAGCAGTTGGGTCGGGGGAGGCTACACCTTC.

This clone was observed once. The chain recombines TRBV24-1 with TRBJ1-2, with D perhaps TRBD1 (6 bases). Germline V gene sequence: CDR1 KGHDR, CDR2 SFDVKD. With 4 bases removed from V and 7 bases from J, the gap between germline ends came to 15 bases. CDR3 length equals 14 residues. The CDR3 region has the DNA TGTGCCACCAGTGACCCAGGACAGCCTACTGGCTACACCTTC. It codes for CATSDPGQPTGYTF.

J is TRBJ1-1 and V is TRBV11-2; a weak D match, TRBD1 (5 bases). With 6 bases removed from V and 8 bases from J, the gap between germline ends came to 10 bases. Looked up from germline, CDR1 is SGHAT and CDR2 is FQNNGV. This CDR3 is 11 amino acids long. The chain's CDR3 is CASRLRGEAFF. CDR3 coding DNA: TGTGCCAGCAGATTAAGGGGAGAAGCTTTCTTT. The variable domain in full, completed from reference TRBV11-2 and TRBJ1-1, reads EAGVAQSPRYKIIEKRQSVAFWCNPISGHATLYWYQQILGQGPKLLIQFQNNGVVDDSQLPKDRFSAERLKGVDSTLKIQPAKLEDSAVYLCASRLRGEAFFGQGTRLTVV.

As to this clone: Here the CDR3 omits its conserved ending phenylalanine or tryptophan, so a read error is the likely source. The CDR3 DNA sequence: TGCGCCAGCAGCCAAGCCGCAGGAAGGGCCGGGGAGCTGTTTCTT. Residues: CASSQAAGRAGELFL. The gene calls are TRBV4-1 and TRBJ2-2, with no clear D. Germline-derived CDR1 and CDR2 are MGHRA and YSYEKL. V dropped 1 base and J dropped 6 bases, with 12 bases sitting between them. The CDR3 loop spans 15 amino acids.

This chain uses TRBV14 with TRBJ2-6; D is unclear. This CDR3 comprises 15 residues. The V end lost 2 bases, the J end lost 4 bases, and 9 bases lay between the germline ends. Germline CDR1 and CDR2: SGHDN and FVKESK. The CDR3 coding sequence is TGTGCCAGCAGCCAATCGTATGGCGGGGCCAACGTCCTGACTTTC. This translates into CASSQSYGGANVLTF.

J is TRBJ2-7 and V is TRBV9, with 7 bases that match TRBD2. CDR1 and CDR2 from the germline V gene are SGDLS and YYNGEE. With V trimmed by 4 bases and J by 3 bases, 4 bases remained unmatched. The CDR3 has 13 amino acids. This CDR3 is CASSPSGVYEQYF. In nucleotides, the CDR3 is TGTGCCAGCAGCCCTAGCGGTGTCTACGAGCAGTACTTC.

This clone is large by share. This chain uses TRBV12-3 or TRBV12-4 with TRBJ1-6; no clear D. The CDR3 has 14 amino acids. V gave up 6 bases and J gave up 10 bases, with 16 bases separating them. DNA of the CDR3: TGTGCCAGCAGCCCCGGGAGAAACGACTCACCCCTCCACTTT. Its translation is CASSPGRNDSPLHF.

The table lists this clone with a count of one. The chain uses TRBV7-2 and TRBJ1-6; D may be TRBD1 (6 bases). This CDR3 region has 15 residues. CDR1 is SGHTA, CDR2 FQGNSA, per germline. V was pared by 5 bases and J by 6 bases, with 14 bases between. CDR3: CASSATGTLNSPLHF. The CDR3 bases are TGTGCCAGCAGCGCAACTGGGACACTTAATTCACCCCTCCACTTT.

This clone is medium-sized within its sample. The chain carries TRBV27 and TRBJ2-3, with D perhaps TRBD1 (5 bases). Germline V lookup: CDR1 MNHEY, CDR2 SMNVEV (reference sequence). The V end lost 9 bases, the J end lost 2 bases, and 12 bases lay between the germline ends. The CDR3 is 13 amino acids. CDR3 coding DNA: TGTGCCAGTATATCAGGGCTCACAGATACGCAGTATTTT. It yields the protein CASISGLTDTQYF.

This clone was recorded a few times. The V gene is TRBV7-9, the J gene TRBJ2-7; no firm D call. Germline values: CDR1 SEHNR, CDR2 FQNEAQ (reference sequence). Trimming shortened V by 0 bases and J by 0 bases, and 3 bases separated the two germline ends. The CDR3 contains 13 residues. Here the CDR3 DNA reads TGTGCCAGCAGCTTAGCGGGCTCCTACGAGCAGTACTTC. Translation: CASSLAGSYEQYF.

V is TRBV20-1 and J is TRBJ2-7; D unclear. Between the trimmed V and J ends, which lost 4 bases and 1 base, there was a span of 8 bases. CDR3 length: 12 residues. Germline-derived CDR1 and CDR2 are DFQATT and SNEGSKA (reference sequence). CDR3: CSATWRSYEQYF. CDR3 nucleotides: TGCAGTGCTACCTGGCGGTCCTACGAGCAGTACTTC.

By share of the sample, this clone is medium-sized. V is TRBV6-5 and J is TRBJ2-6; no definite D call. Looked up from germline, CDR1 is MNHEY and CDR2 is SVGAGI. Trimming took 2 bases from V and 0 from J, leaving 5 bases between them. CDR3 size: 15 residues. This CDR3 reads CASSYGGSGANVLTF. The CDR3 DNA reads as TGTGCCAGCAGTTACGGTGGCTCTGGGGCCAACGTCCTGACTTTC.

Of note for this clone: Without the conserved terminal phenylalanine or tryptophan, this CDR3 likely stems from a read error. The gene calls are TRBV6-1 and TRBJ1-1; D call uncertain. The CDR3 runs 15 residues. Germline CDR1 and CDR2: MNHNS and SASEGT. The CDR3 bases are TGCGGCAGCAGTCGGACGGGTGTGTTCCCAGGTGAAGCTTTCTCT. It is translated as CGSSRTGVFPGEAFS.

This clone is medium-sized by share. V usage is TRBV20-1 and J usage is TRBJ2-4, with 7 bases identical to TRBD1. The CDR3 extends over 13 amino acids. Germline CDR1 DFQATT, CDR2 SNEGSKA (reference sequence). V dropped 6 bases and J dropped 2; count of bases not matched to a gene: 4. CDR3 DNA: TGCAGTGCCCGGACAGGATCCAAAAACATTCAGTACTTC. Residues: CSARTGSKNIQYF.

The chain couples TRBV7-8 to TRBJ1-2, with a tentative D call TRBD1 (6 bases). The CDR3 has 17 residues. The germline gives CDR1 SGHVS, CDR2 FQNEAQ. The V end lost 1 base, the J end lost 5 bases, and 20 bases lay between the germline ends. The CDR3 sequence is CASSLDGQSTGRYGYTF. CDR3 coding DNA: TGTGCCAGCAGCTTAGACGGACAGTCCACCGGTCGATATGGCTACACCTTC. Using reference TRBV7-8 and TRBJ1-2 for the parts outside the CDR3, the full variable domain is GAGVSQSPRYKVAKRGQDVALRCDPISGHVSLFWYQQALGQGPEFLTYFQNEAQLDKSGLPSDRFFAERPEGSVSTLKIQRTQQEDSAVYLCASSLDGQSTGRYGYTFGSGTRLTVV.